This T cell receptor (beta chain) stems from a study of blood T cell repertoires in COVID-19. Background on the study: Samples representing acute and convalescent COVID-19 were sourced from the United States, Italy and Spain. Sources were T cells, B-cell-depleted T cells, or PBMCs; the material itself was cDNA or gDNA.

V shed 5 bases and J shed 11 bases, with 20 bases lying between them. The CDR3 is 14 residues long. Germline CDR1 SGDLS, CDR2 YYNGEE. Original analysis: Amplification from reference gene primers served as the basis for estimated nucleated cell counts. Profiled with immunoSEQ multiplex PCR; TCRdb holds only in-frame clones, not every one. V and J calls and clone size are those listed in that table; D and trimming were worked out from the DNA. The sample includes about 130,000 clones, around 88% seen only once; the top ten take about 16%. Sequenced material: peripheral blood. The source is a woman between 45 and 60 years old who had recovered from COVID-19. The J gene is TRBJ1-5, the V gene TRBV9; D might be TRBD1 (5 bases). CDR3 amino acids: CASSKDHDRSAQHF. The CDR3 DNA reads as TGTGCCAGCAGTAAAGACCATGACAGATCAGCCCAGCATTTT.